These 16 T cell receptor beta chains share one sample of origin, sequenced in a study of blood T cell repertoires in COVID-19. Method: immunoSEQ multiplex PCR; TCRdb's copy keeps in-frame clones and lacks some. The top ten clones hold approximately 0.55% of a sample with a few hundred thousand clones, 90% of them seen once. The source material was PBMCs or T cells enriched from blood (not recorded which). The source of these receptors is a man aged 18 to 30 who had recovered from COVID-19.

This chain links TRBV14 with TRBJ2-5, with 9 nucleotides matching TRBD2. This CDR3 has 14 residues. Germline lookup yields CDR1 SGHDN and CDR2 FVKESK. Losses at the gene ends were 1 base for V and 5 bases for J; bases not matched to a gene: 2. The CDR3: CASSQGGLAETQYF. The CDR3 bases are TGTGCCAGCAGCCAAGGCGGACTAGCGGAGACCCAGTACTTC.

This chain links TRBV19 with TRBJ1-6; D possibly corresponds to TRBD1 (5 bases). The germline V gene has CDR1 LNHDA and CDR2 SQIVND (reference sequence). The V end lost 5 bases, the J end lost 4 bases, and 9 bases lay between the germline ends. The CDR3 has 14 amino acids. Here the CDR3 DNA reads TGTGCCAGTAGTCCCGGGACTTATAATTCACCCCTCCACTTT. Protein sequence: CASSPGTYNSPLHF. The full variable domain, with the rest looked up from reference TRBV19 and TRBJ1-6, is DGGITQSPKYLFRKEGQNVTLSCEQNLNHDAMYWYRQDPGQGLRLIYYSQIVNDFQKGDIAEGYSVSREKKESFPLTVTSAQKNPTAFYLCASSPGTYNSPLHFGNGTRLTVT.

V is TRBV11-2 and J is TRBJ2-7; D might be TRBD2 (6 bases). This CDR3 contains 12 residues. The germline V gene has CDR1 SGHAT and CDR2 FQNNGV. Trimming removed 2 bases from V and 5 bases from J, with 7 bases in between. The CDR3 region has the DNA TGTGCCAGCAGCTTATGGGGGGACGAGCAGTACTTC. This translates into CASSLWGDEQYF.

This clone was observed a single time. The rearrangement joins TRBV14 to TRBJ2-3; 8 nucleotides line up with TRBD1. CDR3 size: 13 residues. From germline, CDR1 is SGHDN and CDR2 FVKESK. V shed 8 bases, J shed 2 bases, and the junction held 3 bases outside the gene matches. The CDR3 sequence: CASGTGPTDTQYF. The CDR3 DNA sequence: TGTGCCAGCGGGACAGGCCCCACAGATACGCAGTATTTT.

The V call is TRBV15, the J call TRBJ2-7; TRBD2 is a possible D gene (6 bases). The CDR3 contains 13 residues. The V gene's germline CDR1 is LNHNV and CDR2 YYDKDF (reference sequence). V was trimmed by 0 bases and J by 7 bases, leaving 10 bases between them. This chain's CDR3 is CATSRDRGSEQYF. Here the CDR3 DNA reads TGTGCCACCAGCAGAGATCGGGGGTCAGAGCAGTACTTC.

The chain carries TRBV10-2 and TRBJ1-5; 7 bases are a match to TRBD1. J was trimmed by 2 bases and V by 5 bases; bases with no gene match: 3. The CDR3 spans 14 residues. Germline V CDR1 and CDR2: WSHSY, SAAADI. CDR3 sequence (DNA): TGCGCCAGCAGTAACAGGGGTGGCAATCAGCCCCAGCATTTT. Translated: CASSNRGGNQPQHF.

The table lists this clone with a count of one. Distinct nucleotide sequences in the sample also encode this CDR3. The J gene is TRBJ2-1, the V gene TRBV18, with 8 bases that match TRBD2. V lost 1 base to trimming and J lost 4 bases; unmatched junction nucleotides: 0. CDR1 and CDR2 from the germline V gene are KGHSH and LQKENI. CDR3 size: 14 residues. CDR3 nucleotide sequence: TGTGCCAGCTCACCACTAGCGGGGTACAATGAGCAGTTCTTC. Its protein is CASSPLAGYNEQFF.

For the CDR3, the DNA is TGTGCCACCAGCAGAAAGGACAGGCGGAACACTGAAGCTTTCTTT. Its translation is CATSRKDRRNTEAFF. This rearrangement joins TRBV15 to TRBJ1-1; 7 bases map to TRBD1. Germline trimming cut 2 bases from V and 1 base from J; bases unmatched to any gene: 4. Germline lookup yields CDR1 LNHNV and CDR2 YYDKDF (reference sequence). The CDR3 is 15 residues long.

The chain is built from TRBV6-5 and TRBJ2-1; D perhaps matches TRBD1 (6 bases). This CDR3 spans 15 amino acids. Germline V CDR1 and CDR2: MNHEY, SVGAGI. Trimming stripped 4 bases from V and 2 bases from J, with 12 bases between. CDR3 nucleotide sequence: TGTGCCAGCAGTTCGACAGGCCGCCCCTACAATGAGCAGTTCTTC. Translation gives CASSSTGRPYNEQFF.

Notes on this clone: It may be a read error: a sequence one base away is much more abundant. The V gene is TRBV25-1, the J gene TRBJ2-2; TRBD1 agrees at 10 bases. The CDR3 runs 14 residues. Per the germline V gene, CDR1 is MGHDK and CDR2 is SYGVNS. V shed 4 bases and J 4 bases; nucleotides not matched to a gene: 0. For the CDR3, the DNA is TGTGCCAGCAGTGGGACAGGGGGCACCGGGGAGCTGTTTTTT. Its protein is CASSGTGGTGELFF.

The chain is built from TRBV5-5 and TRBJ2-7, with 8 nucleotides matching TRBD2. CDR3 size: 13 residues. V lost 2 bases to trimming and J lost 6 bases; unmatched junction nucleotides: 4. CDR1 is SGHKS, CDR2 YYEKEE, per germline (reference sequence). The chain's CDR3 is CASSLIAGSEQYF. The CDR3 nucleotides read TGTGCCAGCAGCTTAATAGCGGGAAGCGAGCAGTACTTC. The full variable domain, in which reference TRBV5-5 and TRBJ2-7 provide the parts outside the CDR3, is DAGVTQSPTHLIKTRGQQVTLRCSPISGHKSVSWYQQVLGQGPQFIFQYYEKEERGRGNFPDRFSARQFPNYSSELNVNALLLGDSALYLCASSLIAGSEQYFGPGTRLTVT.

This clone showed up many times. J is TRBJ2-3 and V is TRBV11-2, with 9 bases that match TRBD2. The CDR3 consists of 17 residues. CDR1 and CDR2 from the germline V gene are SGHAT and FQNNGV. V was pared by 5 bases and J by 2 bases, with 11 bases of the junction left unmatched. This CDR3 is CASSPRFPSGITDTQYF. CDR3 DNA: TGTGCCAGCAGCCCCCGTTTCCCTAGCGGGATCACAGATACGCAGTATTTT.

The chain employs TRBV18 and TRBJ1-6; the D is unclear. The CDR3 length is 14 residues. Germline V lookup: CDR1 KGHSH, CDR2 LQKENI. Trimming removed 2 bases from V and 7 bases from J, with 9 bases in between. CDR3 in DNA: TGTGCCAGCTCACCAGCCGCAGGAAATTCACCCCTCCACTTT. It encodes CASSPAAGNSPLHF. Drawing the rest from reference TRBV18 and TRBJ1-6, the complete variable domain is NAGVMQNPRHLVRRRGQEARLRCSPMKGHSHVYWYRQLPEEGLKFMVYLQKENIIDESGMPKERFSAEFPKEGPSILRIQQVVRGDSAAYFCASSPAAGNSPLHFGNGTRLTVT.

Comments on this clone: At the DNA level, this CDR3 is encoded by other sequences in the same sample as well. J is TRBJ1-1 and V is TRBV5-4, with D perhaps TRBD1 (6 bases). The CDR3 spans 14 residues. Looked up from germline, CDR1 is SGHNT and CDR2 is YYREEE (reference sequence). Trimming removed 4 bases at V and 0 bases at J, with 10 bases between. Here the CDR3 reads CASSLQGMNTEAFF. In DNA, the CDR3 is TGTGCCAGCAGCCTGCAGGGGATGAACACTGAAGCTTTCTTT.

There are a few counts of this clone. The chain links TRBV7-9 to TRBJ1-2, with 7 bases that match TRBD1. The V segment lost 2 bases and the J segment 4 bases; nucleotides outside the gene matches: 16. This CDR3 is 18 amino acids long. Germline CDR1 is SEHNR and CDR2 is FQNEAQ (reference sequence). The CDR3 sequence is CASSLKGRQGGDGYGYTF. CDR3 DNA: TGTGCCAGCAGCTTAAAGGGGAGACAGGGTGGGGATGGCTATGGCTACACCTTC.

The chain links TRBV4-2 to TRBJ1-2, with D perhaps TRBD1 (6 bases). V lost 1 base and J lost 8, with 14 bases in between. The germline V gene has CDR1 LGHNA and CDR2 YNFKEQ. This CDR3 is built from 14 residues. The CDR3: CASSQGNRDGGYTF. CDR3 DNA sequence: TGTGCCAGCAGCCAAGGCAACAGGGACGGGGGCTACACCTTC.